The clone carrying this TCR beta chain has more than one count but fewer than ten. Its antigen is undetermined. These data come from a study of T cells in Graves' hyperthyroidism and ophthalmopathy. Looking at the study overall: Blood was drawn when the patient was first diagnosed and still untreated. General study points: Clonotypes that were expanded in thyroid above 0.001 mostly appeared in blood too.

From RNA transcripts, TCR beta CDR3 regions were amplified. An initial round of RT-PCR targeting the TCR CDR3 relied on the HTBI primer set. One entry per CDR3 protein results from TCRdb running MiXCR on the multiplex PCR reads. The sample contains 490,000 or so distinct CDR3 sequences, less than 25% of which appear only once. A patient was excluded if there was uncontrolled infection, other autoimmune disease, pregnancy or lactation. The diagnostic basis comprised clinical symptoms, serum thyroxine and TRAb, thyroid ultrasound and orbital computed tomography. The CDR3 sequence is 13 residues long. Per the germline V gene, CDR1 is LNHDA and CDR2 is SQIVND (reference sequence). Between the trimmed V and J ends, which lost 6 bases and 5 bases, there was a span of 13 bases.

The sequence was collected from a woman in her 70s with Graves' ophthalmopathy. The chain recombines TRBV19 with TRBJ1-1, with D perhaps matching TRBD1 (6 bases). The specimen was blood. The DNA for the CDR3 is TGTGCCAGTAGAGGGACATTAAGGACTGAAGCTTTCTTT. Residues: CASRGTLRTEAFF. Full variable domain (missing parts from reference TRBV19 and TRBJ1-1): DGGITQSPKYLFRKEGQNVTLSCEQNLNHDAMYWYRQDPGQGLRLIYYSQIVNDFQKGDIAEGYSVSREKKESFPLTVTSAQKNPTAFYLCASRGTLRTEAFFGQGTRLTVV.